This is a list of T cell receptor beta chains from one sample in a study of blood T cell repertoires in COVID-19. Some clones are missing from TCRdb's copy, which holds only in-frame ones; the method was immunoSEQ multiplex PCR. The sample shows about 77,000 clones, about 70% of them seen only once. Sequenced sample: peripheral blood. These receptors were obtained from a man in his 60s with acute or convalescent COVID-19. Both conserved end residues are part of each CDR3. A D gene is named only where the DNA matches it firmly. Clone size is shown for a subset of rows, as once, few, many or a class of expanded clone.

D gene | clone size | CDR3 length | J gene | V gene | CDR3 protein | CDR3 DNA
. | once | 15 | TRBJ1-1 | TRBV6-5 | CASSYDPGVGTEAFF | TGTGCCAGCAGTTATGATCCGGGAGTAGGGACTGAAGCTTTCTTT
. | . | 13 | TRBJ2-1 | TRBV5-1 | CASSFRGNDEQFF | TGCGCCAGCAGCTTTCGAGGGAACGATGAGCAGTTCTTC
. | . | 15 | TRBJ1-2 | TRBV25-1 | CASSPYLQGDYGYTF | TGTGCCAGCAGTCCCTACTTACAGGGTGACTATGGCTACACCTTC
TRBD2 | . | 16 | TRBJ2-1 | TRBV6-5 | CASSYSGGRSYNEQFF | TGTGCCAGCAGTTACTCAGGCGGGAGGTCCTACAATGAGCAGTTCTTC
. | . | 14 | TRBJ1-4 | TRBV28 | CASSLGGDNEKLFF | TGTGCCAGCAGTTTGGGGGGGGATAACGAAAAACTGTTTTTT
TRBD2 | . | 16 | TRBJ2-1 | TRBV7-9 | CASSPRRLAGDNEQFF | TGTGCCAGCAGCCCGCGAAGGCTAGCGGGGGACAATGAGCAGTTCTTC
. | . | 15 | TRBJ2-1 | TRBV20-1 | CSASQAPSSYNEQFF | TGCAGTGCTAGTCAAGCGCCAAGCTCCTACAATGAGCAGTTCTTC
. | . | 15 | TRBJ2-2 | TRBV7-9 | CASSPARGNTGELFF | TGTGCCAGCAGCCCAGCCAGGGGTAACACCGGGGAGCTGTTTTTT
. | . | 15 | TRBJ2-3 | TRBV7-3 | CASSSLAETTDTQYF | TGTGCCAGCAGCTCCTTAGCGGAGACTACAGATACGCAGTATTTT
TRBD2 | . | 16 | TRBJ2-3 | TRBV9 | CASSVGTSGYTDTQYF | TGTGCCAGCAGCGTAGGGACTAGCGGATACACAGATACGCAGTATTTT
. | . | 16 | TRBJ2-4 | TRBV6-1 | CASSVRPDSPRNIQYF | TGTGCCAGCAGTGTCCGTCCGGATAGTCCTAGAAACATTCAGTACTTC
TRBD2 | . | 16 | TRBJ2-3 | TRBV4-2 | CASSQDSSGRMDTQYF | TGTGCCAGCAGCCAAGATTCTAGCGGGAGGATGGATACGCAGTATTTT
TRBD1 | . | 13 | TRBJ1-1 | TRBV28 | CASFQTGGTEAFF | TGTGCCAGCTTTCAGACAGGGGGCACTGAAGCTTTCTTT
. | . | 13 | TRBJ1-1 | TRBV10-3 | CAISVGGETEAFF | TGTGCCATCAGTGTAGGCGGCGAAACTGAAGCTTTCTTT
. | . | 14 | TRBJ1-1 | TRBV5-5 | CASSLDYMNTEAFF | TGTGCCAGCAGCTTGGACTATATGAACACTGAAGCTTTCTTT
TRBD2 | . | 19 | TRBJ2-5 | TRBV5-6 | CASSLYVTSGEGGQETQYF | TGTGCCAGCAGCTTGTATGTCACTAGCGGGGAAGGGGGCCAAGAGACCCAGTACTTC
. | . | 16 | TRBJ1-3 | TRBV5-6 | CASSSVQGGSGNTIYF | TGTGCCAGCAGCTCTGTGCAGGGAGGATCTGGAAACACCATATATTTT
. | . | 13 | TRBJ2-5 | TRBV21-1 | CASNPGQQETQYF | TGTGCCAGCAACCCGGGACAGCAAGAGACCCAGTACTTC
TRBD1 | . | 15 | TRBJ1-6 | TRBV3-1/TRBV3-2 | CASSQEGQGDSPLHF | TGTGCCAGCAGCCAAGAGGGACAGGGGGATTCACCCCTCCACTTT
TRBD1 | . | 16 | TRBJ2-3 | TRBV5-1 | CASSTRTGEGTDTQYF | TGCGCCAGCAGCACCCGGACAGGGGAAGGCACAGATACGCAGTATTTT
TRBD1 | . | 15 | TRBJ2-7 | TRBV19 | CASSGYRDSSYEQYF | TGTGCCAGTAGCGGATACCGGGACAGCTCCTACGAGCAGTACTTC
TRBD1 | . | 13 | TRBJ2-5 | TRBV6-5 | CASSMGQGKTQYF | TGTGCCAGCAGCATGGGACAGGGAAAGACCCAGTACTTC
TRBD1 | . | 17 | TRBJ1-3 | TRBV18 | CASSTTTDRSPGNTIYF | TGTGCCAGCTCAACTACGACGGACAGGAGTCCTGGAAACACCATATATTTT
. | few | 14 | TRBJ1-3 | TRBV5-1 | CASSPGRGENTIYF | TGCGCCAGCAGCCCGGGCAGGGGCGAGAACACCATATATTTT
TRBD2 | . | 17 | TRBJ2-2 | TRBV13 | CASSLDSRTSGTGELFF | TGTGCCAGCAGCTTAGATAGCCGGACTAGCGGCACCGGGGAGCTGTTTTTT
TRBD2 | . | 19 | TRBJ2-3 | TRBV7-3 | CASSLRGTSGFITTDTQYF | TGTGCCAGCAGCTTAAGGGGGACTAGCGGGTTTATTACCACAGATACGCAGTATTTT
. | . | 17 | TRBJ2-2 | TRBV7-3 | CASSTKSGAEDTGELFF | TGTGCCAGCAGCACGAAATCAGGGGCGGAGGACACCGGGGAGCTGTTTTTT
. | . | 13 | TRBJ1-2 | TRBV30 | CAWRIQGNYGYTF | TGTGCCTGGAGAATACAGGGCAACTATGGCTACACCTTC
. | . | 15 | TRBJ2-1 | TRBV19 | CASSIARQLYNEQFF | TGTGCCAGTAGTATAGCGAGACAGCTTTACAATGAGCAGTTCTTC
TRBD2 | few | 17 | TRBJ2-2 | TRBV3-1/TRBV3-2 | CASSHGLAGVGSGELFF | TGTGCCAGCAGCCATGGGCTAGCGGGAGTTGGATCCGGGGAGCTGTTTTTT
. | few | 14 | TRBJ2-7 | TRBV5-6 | CASKFVRGSYEQYF | TGTGCCAGCAAATTCGTAAGGGGCTCCTACGAGCAGTACTTC
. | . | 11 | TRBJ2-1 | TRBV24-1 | CATSEIGEQFF | TGTGCCACCAGTGAAATCGGTGAGCAGTTCTTC
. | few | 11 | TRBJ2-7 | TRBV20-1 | CSARQGGEQYF | TGCAGTGCTAGACAGGGTGGGGAGCAGTACTTC
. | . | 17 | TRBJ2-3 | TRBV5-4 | CASSLDERGWNTDTQYF | TGTGCCAGCAGCTTAGACGAACGGGGATGGAACACAGATACGCAGTATTTT
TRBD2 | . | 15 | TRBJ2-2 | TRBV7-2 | CASSFSGGNTGELFF | TGTGCCAGCAGCTTTAGCGGGGGAAACACCGGGGAGCTGTTTTTT
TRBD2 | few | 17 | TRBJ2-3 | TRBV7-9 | CASSSPSGREGTDTQYF | TGTGCCAGCAGCTCTCCTAGCGGGAGGGAGGGCACAGATACGCAGTATTTT